What follows are 14 T cell receptor beta chains derived from one specimen sequenced in a study of T-cell reconstitution after alpha-beta-depleted transplantation in children. Unique molecular identifiers were incorporated into the prepared TCRbeta library. TCRdb fed the PCR reads into MiXCR, producing one record per CDR3 protein. There are some 5,000 distinct CDR3 sequences in the sample; 6.5% to 8% occur only once, and 1.8% lies in the top ten. The sequencing here drew on PBMCs, mostly from graft donor cells, taken 60 days after TCRalphabeta/CD19-depleted stem cell transplant. The receptors were sampled from a boy in the first two years of life who had a stem cell transplant for SCID, so the T cells may come from the graft donor.

This clonotype was counted only a few times. This chain connects TRBV2 to TRBJ2-4, with D perhaps TRBD1 (5 bases). V was trimmed by 4 bases and J by 0 bases, leaving 13 bases between them. The CDR3 consists of 16 residues. Germline V gives CDR1 SNHLY, CDR2 FYNNEI. In DNA, the CDR3 is TGTGCCAGCAGTGGGCCCAGGGCCTTAGCCAAAAACATTCAGTACTTC. This translates into CASSGPRALAKNIQYF.

This clonotype counts as medium-sized (0.01 to 0.1%). The V call is TRBV6-7, the J call TRBJ2-2, with D perhaps matching TRBD1 (6 bases). TRBV6-7 is recorded as an ORF, its role being uncertain. CDR3 length: 20 amino acids. V gave up 9 bases and J gave up 1 base, with 30 bases separating them. The CDR3, as DNA: TGTGCCAGGGGCCGAACCGGGACACCATTTTCCATTTTGAACACCGGGGAGCTGTTTTTT. Translated: CARGRTGTPFSILNTGELFF.

In this sample, this clonotype turned up many times. The chain is built from TRBV7-9 and TRBJ1-4; no clear D gene. V dropped 0 bases and J dropped 0 bases, with 5 bases sitting between them. CDR1 is SEHNR and CDR2 is FQNEAQ in the germline V gene (reference sequence). This CDR3 is built from 15 residues. The DNA for the CDR3 is TGTGCCAGCAGCTTAGCGCCAGCAACTAATGAAAAACTGTTTTTT. Protein sequence: CASSLAPATNEKLFF.

The CDR3 reads CAIGFRVANSPLHF. CDR3 nucleotides: TGTGCCATCGGCTTCCGGGTCGCTAATTCACCCCTCCACTTT. The rearrangement uses TRBV5-4 and TRBJ1-6; D remains ambiguous. The CDR3 covers 14 residues. Germline-derived CDR1 and CDR2 are SGHNT and YYREEE (reference sequence). Trimming pared 9 bases from V and 6 bases from J, leaving 16 bases between.

By share of the sample, this clonotype is medium-sized (0.01 to 0.1%). In DNA, the CDR3 is TGTGCCAGCAGCCCACAACAGGGGGAAGAGACCCAGTACTTC. Translation: CASSPQQGEETQYF. V is TRBV4-2 and J is TRBJ2-5; 8 positions agree with TRBD1. CDR1 is LGHNA and CDR2 is YNFKEQ in the germline V gene. Trimming took 4 bases from V and 3 from J; bases not matched to a gene: 4. There are 14 residues in the CDR3.

This clonotype is labeled as medium-sized. The gene calls are TRBV15 and TRBJ1-5; 8 positions match TRBD1. V lost 3 bases to trimming and J lost 4 bases; unmatched junction nucleotides: 5. This CDR3 is 15 amino acids long. Germline values: CDR1 LNHNV, CDR2 YYDKDF (reference sequence). The CDR3 DNA sequence: TGTGCCACCAGCAGGACAGGGGCCACTAATCAGCCCCAGCATTTT. It specifies CATSRTGATNQPQHF.

By proportion, this clonotype is medium-sized. This chain connects TRBV20-1 to TRBJ1-6; D uncertain. CDR3 length equals 17 residues. The germline V and J ends were trimmed by 5 bases and 2 bases, with 19 bases remaining between them. Germline values: CDR1 DFQATT, CDR2 SNEGSKA (reference sequence). The CDR3, as DNA: TGCAGTGCTTGGACCCTGAGAGGTAGCCCCTATAATTCACCCCTCCACTTT. Its translation is CSAWTLRGSPYNSPLHF.

This clonotype occurred many times. The chain is built from TRBV2 and TRBJ1-1; D might be TRBD1 (5 bases). Trimming shortened V by 7 bases and J by 0 bases, and 18 bases separated the two germline ends. The CDR3 is made up of 16 amino acids. The V gene's germline CDR1 is SNHLY and CDR2 FYNNEI. The CDR3 bases are TGTGCCAGCAAGACCGCATGGAGGGGTATGAACACTGAAGCTTTCTTT. This encodes CASKTAWRGMNTEAFF.

This clonotype is deemed medium-sized. The chain recombines TRBV7-9 with TRBJ2-1, with 10 bases fitting TRBD2. From germline, CDR1 is SEHNR and CDR2 FQNEAQ (reference sequence). CDR3 size: 17 residues. Trimming took 4 bases from V and 2 from J; bases not matched to a gene: 8. CDR3 nucleotide sequence: TGTGCCAGCAGCTCCATCACTAGCGGGGACCCCTACAATGAGCAGTTCTTC. Amino acids: CASSSITSGDPYNEQFF.

This clonotype was detected many times. The rearrangement joins TRBV11-3 to TRBJ2-2; the D is unclear. Germline V gives CDR1 SGHNT, CDR2 YENEEA. This CDR3 spans 17 amino acids. V shed 0 bases and J shed 0 bases, with 11 bases lying between them. The CDR3 spells CASSLDPILTNTGELFF. The CDR3 bases are TGTGCCAGCAGCTTAGATCCGATCCTGACGAACACCGGGGAGCTGTTTTTT.

There are many counts of this clonotype. The chain joins TRBV10-1 to TRBJ1-1; unclear D gene. V was shortened by 8 bases and J by 0 bases, with 16 bases between the two germline ends. Germline V gene data show CDR1 as WNHNN and CDR2 as SYGVQD (reference sequence). The CDR3 spans 15 residues. The CDR3 loop is CASPDGLLMNTEAFF. CDR3 nucleotide sequence: TGCGCCAGCCCGGACGGACTCCTCATGAACACTGAAGCTTTCTTT.

By share, this clonotype ranks as medium-sized. The chain combines TRBV5-1 with TRBJ1-1, with D possibly being TRBD1 (6 bases). Germline CDR1 and CDR2: SGHRS and YFSETQ. This CDR3 spans 21 amino acids. V was clipped by 3 bases and J by 6 bases, with 36 bases between them. CDR3 nucleotides: TGCGCCAGCAGCTCGAGATACTTCCGGGACATCGGACTAAATGGGAGGGCTGAAGCTTTCTTT. As protein: CASSSRYFRDIGLNGRAEAFF. Supplemented by reference TRBV5-1 and TRBJ1-1, the full variable domain reads KAGVTQTPRYLIKTRGQQVTLSCSPISGHRSVSWYQQTPGQGLQFLFEYFSETQRNKGNFPGRFSGRQFSNSRSEMNVSTLELGDSALYLCASSSRYFRDIGLNGRAEAFFGQGTRLTVV.

This clonotype is labeled medium-sized. The rearrangement uses TRBV11-2 and TRBJ2-3; 8 positions agree with TRBD2. CDR3 length: 17 residues. Trimming cost V 0 bases and J 4 bases; bases outside gene matches: 9. CDR1 is SGHAT, CDR2 FQNNGV, per germline. CDR3 DNA: TGTGCCAGCAGCTTAGAGGCGGCGGGGGGCGGGGCAGATACGCAGTATTTT. Its protein is CASSLEAAGGGADTQYF.

By share of the sample, this clonotype is medium-sized. The rearrangement uses TRBV3-1 and TRBJ1-5; D unclear. The germline V gene encodes CDR1 LGHDT and CDR2 YNNKEL (reference sequence). The CDR3 contains 13 residues. Trimming cost V 4 bases and J 6 bases, with 10 bases left between them. Written as DNA, the CDR3 is TGTGCCAGCAGCCCCCATGGGATTCAGCCCCAGCATTTT. Translating gives CASSPHGIQPQHF.